This T cell receptor beta chain was profiled in a study of CD8 T cells in ankylosing spondylitis. From the 5' RACE reads, TCRdb called clonotypes with MiXCR, one entry per CDR3 protein. The sample includes hundreds of thousands of distinct CDR3 sequences, around a quarter seen only once; the top ten take 6.6%. General study findings and limits: Blood of patients with ankylosing spondylitis appeared to be characterized by a TCR beta motif of fewer than 10 highly homologous variants. Peripheral blood held disease-linked clones only at relatively low frequency, and these were CD8+. Earlier work had already found some motif variants in reactive arthritis synovial fluid and blood.

V lost 6 bases to trimming and J lost 8 bases; unmatched junction nucleotides: 6. This CDR3 has 14 residues. Germline CDR1 DFQATT, CDR2 SNEGSKA (reference sequence). This clonotype was seen a handful of times. Its specificity is not known. The chain is built from TRBV20-1 and TRBJ2-1, with 14 bases identical to TRBD2. Material for sequencing was blood, either unsorted or a sorted T cell fraction (not recorded which). The receptor was isolated from a male donor with ankylosing spondylitis or in good health (not recorded which). CDR3 coding DNA: TGCAGTGCCTCCCCGACTAGCGGGAGGGATGAGCAGTTCTTC. Amino acids: CSASPTSGRDEQFF.